This TCR beta chain was captured by sequencing in a study of cytomegalovirus exposure and HLA in healthy donors. General study results and limits: Beyond CMV serostatus, there was no information to go on about immune exposure. Association with HLA alleles at 0.05 false discovery rate was found for 16,951 TCR beta sequences in a later analysis. An analysis that came later showed most CMV-associated TCR beta chains appearing HLA-restricted.

About this clone itself: Its target is not known.

Primers for the PCR totalled 60 Vbeta and 13 Jbeta. Assay: immunoSEQ multiplex PCR; the TCRdb copy retains only in-frame clones and omits some. The table shows roughly 200,000 clones, with approximately 90% occurring only once. The V end was cut by 3 bases, the J end by 2 bases, with 12 bases between. The CDR3 totals 14 residues. Germline assignment: CDR1 GTSNPN and CDR2 SVGIG (reference sequence). This clonotype was obtained from a boy between 2 and 10 years old in good health and CMV-seronegative. V usage is TRBV30 and J usage is TRBJ2-3; a weak D match, TRBD2 (6 bases). Sequencing used PBMCs. DNA of the CDR3: TGTGCCTGGAGCCTTAGCGGATACACAGATACGCAGTATTTT. This translates into CAWSLSGYTDTQYF.